The clone carrying this T cell receptor (beta chain) has just a few counts. What it recognizes is unknown. This sample stems from a study of sequential checkpoint blockade in melanoma. Study summary: Maintenance nivolumab came after either treatment sequence. DNA from about a hundred pretreatment tumor samples underwent TCRβ immunosequencing. General observations from the study: Rising tumor T-cell fraction and clonality meant about 30 times likelier benefit. Pretreatment TIL clonality tracked with response in the nivolumab-first arm.

The protocol was immunoSEQ multiplex PCR, while the TCRdb copy is restricted to in-frame clones and leaves out a portion. The table includes under 3,500 clones, about a fifth detected once. Documented treatment: randomized to nivolumab then ipilimumab (arm A) or the reverse (arm B). The CDR3 loop spans 14 amino acids. Trimming took off 3 bases at V and 6 bases at J, with 13 bases between the two ends. Germline-derived CDR1 and CDR2 are SGHNT and YENEEA. This chain uses TRBV11-3 with TRBJ2-3; D gene uncertain. This receptor was obtained from a human donor with melanoma. The sequencing here drew on tumor tissue (inferred from file names), taken from a patient given nivolumab and ipilimumab in sequence. DNA for the CDR3: TGTGCCAGCAGCTTGAGCCCGTCCTCCGATACGCAGTATTTT. Amino acids: CASSLSPSSDTQYF.